The T cell receptor (beta chain) described here comes from a study of blood T cell repertoires in COVID-19. Background on the study: Sources were T cells, B-cell-depleted T cells, or PBMCs; the material itself was cDNA or gDNA.

Only in-frame clones appear in the TCRdb table, and some are missing; sequencing was by immunoSEQ multiplex PCR. The table shows hundreds of thousands of clones, with roughly 88% occurring only once. The CDR3 is 14 residues long. Trimming took 6 bases from V and 5 from J; bases not matched to a gene: 5. Germline-derived CDR1 and CDR2 are MNHNY and SVGAGI (reference sequence). The clonotype comes from a woman in her 30s who had recovered from COVID-19. Sequenced material: peripheral blood. This chain uses TRBV6-6 with TRBJ1-5, with TRBD1 matching over 9 bases. CDR3 sequence (DNA): TGTGCCAGCAGCTTGGGACAGGGAGATCAGCCCCAGCATTTT. Protein sequence: CASSLGQGDQPQHF.